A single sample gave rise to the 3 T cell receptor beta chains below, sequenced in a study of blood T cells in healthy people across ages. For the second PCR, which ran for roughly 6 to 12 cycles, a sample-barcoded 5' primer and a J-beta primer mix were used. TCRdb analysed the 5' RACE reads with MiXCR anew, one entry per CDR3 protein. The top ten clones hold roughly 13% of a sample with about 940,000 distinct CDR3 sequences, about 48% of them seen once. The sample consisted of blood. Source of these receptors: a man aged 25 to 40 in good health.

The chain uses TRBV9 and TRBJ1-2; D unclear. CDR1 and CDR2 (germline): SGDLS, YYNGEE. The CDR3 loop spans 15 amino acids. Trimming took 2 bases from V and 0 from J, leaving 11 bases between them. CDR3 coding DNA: TGTGCCAGCAGCGTCCCCGGGTCGGCTAACTATGGCTACACCTTC. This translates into CASSVPGSANYGYTF.

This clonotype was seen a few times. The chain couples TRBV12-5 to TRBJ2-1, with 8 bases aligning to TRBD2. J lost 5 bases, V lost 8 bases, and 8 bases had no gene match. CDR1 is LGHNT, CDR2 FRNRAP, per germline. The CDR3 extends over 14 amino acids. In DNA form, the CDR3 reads TGTGCTAGTCTGGCGGGGGGCTTCAACAATGAGCAGTTCTTC. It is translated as CASLAGGFNNEQFF.

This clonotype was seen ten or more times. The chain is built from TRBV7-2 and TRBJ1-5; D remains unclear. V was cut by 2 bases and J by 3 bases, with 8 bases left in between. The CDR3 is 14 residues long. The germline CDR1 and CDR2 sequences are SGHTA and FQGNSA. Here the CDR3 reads CASSLTSANQPQHF. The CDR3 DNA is TGTGCCAGCAGCTTAACCTCGGCCAATCAGCCCCAGCATTTT.